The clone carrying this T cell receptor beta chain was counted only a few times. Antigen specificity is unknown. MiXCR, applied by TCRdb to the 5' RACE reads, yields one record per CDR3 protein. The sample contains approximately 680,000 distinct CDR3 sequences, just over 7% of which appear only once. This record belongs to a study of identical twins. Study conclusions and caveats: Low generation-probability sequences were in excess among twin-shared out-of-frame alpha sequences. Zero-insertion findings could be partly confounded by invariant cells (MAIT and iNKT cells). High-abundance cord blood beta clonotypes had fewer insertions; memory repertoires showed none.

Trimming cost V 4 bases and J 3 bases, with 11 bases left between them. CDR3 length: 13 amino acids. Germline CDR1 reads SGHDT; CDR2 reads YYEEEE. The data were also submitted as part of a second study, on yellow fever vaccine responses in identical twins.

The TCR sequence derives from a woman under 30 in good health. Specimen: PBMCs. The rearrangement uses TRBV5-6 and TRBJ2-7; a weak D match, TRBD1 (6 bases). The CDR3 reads CASSARGIYEQYV. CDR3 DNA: TGTGCCAGCAGCGCAAGGGGGATCTACGAGCAGTACGTC.